Below are 11 T cell receptor beta chains sequenced from a single sample in a study of T cell repertoires in cytomegalovirus infection (dated by TCRdb to about 2019). The sequencer listed for this sample is Illumina HiSeq 1500. TCRdb passed the public sequencing reads through fastp at Q25 and MiXCR, retaining productive beta sequences. Every entry covers one CDR3 protein and lists the most common genes and DNA from its rows. Recorded for this sample are around 800,000 distinct CDR3 sequences; 30% to 35% of them occurred a single time. Of the sample, 9.5% to 15% is held by the ten largest clones. Their antigens remain unidentified. What this sample's treatment or condition label stands for: in vitro stimulation with specific CMV peptide epitopes to enrich CMV-specific T cells. The sample was cultured CD8+ T cells from PBMCs, taken from culture after CMV antigen stimulation. These receptors were collected from a human donor in good health (CMV status not recorded). Some clones in this sample may be carry-over from other donors' samples.

With regard to this clonotype: The germline gene is not matched at one end of the junction; a read error may be the cause. This chain connects TRBV28 to TRBJ2-2, with unresolved D. The CDR3 extends over 16 amino acids. Germline values: CDR1 MDHEN, CDR2 SYDVKM. The CDR3 is CASSRVLMENNGELFF. CDR3 nucleotides: TGTGCCAGCAGTCGTGTACTGATGGAGAACAACGGGGAGCTGTTTTTT. The full variable domain, its missing parts supplied by reference TRBV28 and TRBJ2-2, is DVKVTQSSRYLVKRTGEKVFLECVQDMDHENMFWYRQDPGLGLRLIYFSYDVKMKEKGDIPEGYSVSREKKERFSLILESASTNQTSMYLCASSRVLMENNGELFFGEGSRLTVL.

This rearrangement joins TRBV15 to TRBJ2-2; unclear D gene. The CDR3 covers 12 residues. With 5 bases removed from V and 3 bases from J, the gap between germline ends came to 4 bases. Germline V CDR1 and CDR2: LNHNV, YYDKDF (reference sequence). The CDR3 nucleotides read TGTGCCACCAGCCTACACACCGGGGAGCTGTTTTTT. It yields the protein CATSLHTGELFF.

This clonotype turned up a few times. The V call is TRBV6-2 or TRBV6-3, the J call TRBJ2-3; TRBD2 aligns across 7 bases. This CDR3 region has 16 residues. With V trimmed by 8 bases and J by 5 bases, 16 bases remained unmatched. Germline V gene lookup returns CDR1 MNHEY and CDR2 SVGEGT. Here the CDR3 DNA reads TGTGCCAGCCGTGCCCAGCGGGGTCCCAAGGTAGATACGCAGTATTTT. Protein product: CASRAQRGPKVDTQYF.

This clonotype has just a few counts. This chain links TRBV6-1 with TRBJ2-3, with D hard to call. The germline CDR1 and CDR2 sequences are MNHNS and SASEGT. Trimming took 4 bases from V and 5 from J, leaving 7 bases between them. CDR3 length equals 12 residues. The CDR3 region has the DNA TGTGCCAGCAGTGTAGGAGTAGATACGCAGTATTTT. Its translation: CASSVGVDTQYF.

In DNA, the CDR3 is TGCGCCAGCAGCCAAGAAGCAGTCGGGGGAGACCAGCCCCAGCATTTT. As protein: CASSQEAVGGDQPQHF. This chain connects TRBV4-1 to TRBJ1-5; D might be TRBD1 (5 bases). Deletions cut 0 bases from V and 7 bases from J, with 16 bases between. Germline CDR1 MGHRA, CDR2 YSYEKL. The CDR3 covers 16 residues.

This chain connects TRBV5-1 to TRBJ1-6; no firm D call. Per the germline V gene, CDR1 is SGHRS and CDR2 is YFSETQ. V dropped 0 bases and J dropped 0 bases, with 7 bases sitting between them. The CDR3 is 16 residues long. DNA for the CDR3: TGCGCCAGCAGCTTGGGTGTGGACTCCTATAATTCACCCCTCCACTTT. This gives the protein CASSLGVDSYNSPLHF.

This chain links TRBV6-2 or TRBV6-3 with TRBJ2-7, with D unclear. The V gene's germline CDR1 is MNHEY and CDR2 SVGEGT. The CDR3 has 14 residues. Trimming pared 8 bases from V and 4 bases from J, leaving 18 bases between. CDR3 sequence: CASVPDYLGYEQYF. Written as DNA, the CDR3 is TGTGCCAGCGTCCCGGATTACCTGGGTTACGAGCAGTACTTC.

The chain is built from TRBV29-1 and TRBJ2-5, with a possible D match to TRBD2 (6 bases). CDR3 size: 16 residues. The germline CDR1 and CDR2 sequences are SQVTM and ANQGSEA. The V end lost 2 bases, the J end lost 7 bases, and 23 bases lay between the germline ends. The CDR3 spells CSVEFPRDGYRGTQYF. In DNA, the CDR3 is TGCAGCGTTGAATTCCCGCGGGATGGGTATAGAGGGACCCAGTACTTC.

The chain is built from TRBV6-5 and TRBJ2-5; no reliable D call. The CDR3 covers 12 residues. Trimming took 5 bases from V and 7 from J, leaving 11 bases between them. The germline V gene has CDR1 MNHEY and CDR2 SVGAGI. CDR3 DNA: TGTGCCAGCAGTGCTTATGATGGGACCCAGTACTTC. Its protein is CASSAYDGTQYF.

V usage is TRBV6-2 or TRBV6-3 and J usage is TRBJ1-2; the D is unclear. Between the trimmed V and J ends, which lost 7 bases and 5 bases, there was a span of 8 bases. From germline, CDR1 is MNHEY and CDR2 SVGEGT. The CDR3 is made up of 11 amino acids. DNA for the CDR3: TGTGCCAGCACGGACTTTTATGGCTACACCTTC. It codes for CASTDFYGYTF.

The chain uses TRBV4-1 and TRBJ2-3; no clear D gene. V lost 2 bases and J lost 4, with 7 bases in between. The germline V gene has CDR1 MGHRA and CDR2 YSYEKL. This CDR3 is built from 13 residues. This CDR3 reads CASSQTIADTQYF. The CDR3 DNA sequence: TGCGCCAGCAGCCAAACCATTGCAGATACGCAGTATTTT.